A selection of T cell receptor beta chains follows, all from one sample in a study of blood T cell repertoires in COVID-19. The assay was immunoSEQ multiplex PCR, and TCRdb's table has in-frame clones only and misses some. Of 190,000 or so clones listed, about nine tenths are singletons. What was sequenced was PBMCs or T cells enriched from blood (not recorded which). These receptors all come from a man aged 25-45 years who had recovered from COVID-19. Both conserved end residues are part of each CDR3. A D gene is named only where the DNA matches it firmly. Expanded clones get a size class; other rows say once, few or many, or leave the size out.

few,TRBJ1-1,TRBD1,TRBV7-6,TGTGCCAGCAGCCCAATGACAGGGAGGAACACTGAAGCTTTCTTT,CASSPMTGRNTEAFF
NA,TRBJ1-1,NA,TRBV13,TGTGCCAGCAGCTTATCGGCGCAGGGCGGGGACACTGAAGCTTTCTTT,CASSLSAQGGDTEAFF
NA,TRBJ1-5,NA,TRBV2,TGTGCCAGCGGAGGGGGAGGGGATATAAGGCCCCAGCATTTT,CASGGGGDIRPQHF
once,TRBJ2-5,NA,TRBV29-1,TGCAGCGCCATCTGGGGGGATGGGACCCAGTACTTC,CSAIWGDGTQYF
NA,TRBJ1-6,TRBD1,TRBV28,TGTGCCAGCAGCCTACTGGGACAGGATAATTCACCCCTCCACTTT,CASSLLGQDNSPLHF
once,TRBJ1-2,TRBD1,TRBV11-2,TGTGCCAGCACACAGGGGAACTTCCGGGAGGGGACCTTC,CASTQGNFREGTF
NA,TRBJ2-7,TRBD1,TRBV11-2,TGTGCCAGCAGCCAGGGACAGGGATCCTACGAGCAGTACTTC,CASSQGQGSYEQYF
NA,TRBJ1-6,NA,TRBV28,TGTGCCAGCAGTTTTAGGGGTTCCAATAATTCACCCCTCCACTTT,CASSFRGSNNSPLHF
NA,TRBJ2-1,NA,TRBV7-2,TGTGCCAGCAGCTTAGACCCCGGCGGGACCTACAATGAGCAGTTCTTC,CASSLDPGGTYNEQFF
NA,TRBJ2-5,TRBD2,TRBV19,TGTGCCAGTACGCAGATAGCGGGAGGACAAGAGACCCAGTACTTC,CASTQIAGGQETQYF
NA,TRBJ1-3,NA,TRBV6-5,TGTGCCAGCAGTTATACAGCCTCTGGAAACACCATATATTTT,CASSYTASGNTIYF
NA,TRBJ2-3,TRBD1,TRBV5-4,TGTGCCAGCAGCCCCGGACAGGGATTATATACGCAGTATTTT,CASSPGQGLYTQYF
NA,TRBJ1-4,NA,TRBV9,TGTGCCAGCAGCGTAGAGGTCCAGGCAACTAATGAAAAACTGTTTTTT,CASSVEVQATNEKLFF
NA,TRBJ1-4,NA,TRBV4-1,TGCGCCAGCCGGGAGGGTTGGGGTGAAAAACTGTTTTTT,CASREGWGEKLFF
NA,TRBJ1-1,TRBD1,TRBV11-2,TGTGCCAGCAGCTTAGGGGACAGGGTGTATACTGAAGCTTTCTTT,CASSLGDRVYTEAFF
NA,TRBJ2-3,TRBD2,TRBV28,TGTGCCAGCACCTTTGAAGGACTAGCGGGAGTGGCCACAGATACGCAGTATTTT,CASTFEGLAGVATDTQYF
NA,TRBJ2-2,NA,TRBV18,TGTGCCAGCTCACCAACTACCCCCGGGGCCGGGGAGCTGTTTTTT,CASSPTTPGAGELFF
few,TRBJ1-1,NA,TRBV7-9,TGTGCCAGCAGCTATTTCCGGGGATCTGGGCACGATTTGAACACTGAAGCTTTCTTT,CASSYFRGSGHDLNTEAFF
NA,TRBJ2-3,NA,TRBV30,TGTGCCTGGAACAGGGTTGACGCAGATACGCAGTATTTT,CAWNRVDADTQYF
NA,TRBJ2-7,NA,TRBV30,TGTGCCTGGAGTCTTAGTTTGTCCAGGAAGGACGAGCAGTACTTC,CAWSLSLSRKDEQYF
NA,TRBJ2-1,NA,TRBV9,TGTGCCAGCAGCCTGTCTCAGGGCTTGGGCTATGAGCAGTTCTTC,CASSLSQGLGYEQFF
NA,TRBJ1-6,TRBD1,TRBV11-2,TGTGCCAGCAGCTTAGAACAGGGGGGACTTTCACCCCTCCACTTT,CASSLEQGGLSPLHF
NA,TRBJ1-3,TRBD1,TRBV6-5,TGTGCCAGCAGTCCCGGACAGGAACCTGGAAACACCATATATTTT,CASSPGQEPGNTIYF
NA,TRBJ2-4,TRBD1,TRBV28,TGTGCCAGCAGTTTATTAACAGGGGGCCTAGCCAAAAACATTCAGTACTTC,CASSLLTGGLAKNIQYF
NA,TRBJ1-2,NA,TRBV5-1,TGCGCCAGCAGCACCTCAGGGTCTCCCTATGGCTACACCTTC,CASSTSGSPYGYTF
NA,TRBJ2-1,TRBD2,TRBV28,TGTGCCAGCAGTCCCAACGACGCCCTAGCGGGGGAACCCTACAATGAGCAGTTCTTC,CASSPNDALAGEPYNEQFF
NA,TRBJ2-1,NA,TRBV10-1,TGCGCCAGCAGTGAGTCAACAGGCACCTTCAATGAGCAGTTCTTC,CASSESTGTFNEQFF
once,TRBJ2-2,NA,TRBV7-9,TGTGCCAGCAGCCCGTACAGGAACACCGGGGAGCTGTTTTTT,CASSPYRNTGELFF
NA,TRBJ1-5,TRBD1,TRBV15,TGTGCCACCAGCAGTGGGACAGGGGGAGACAATCAGCCCCAGCATTTT,CATSSGTGGDNQPQHF
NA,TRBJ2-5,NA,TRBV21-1,TGTGCCAGCAGCAGGGACAGGGTTCGGCAAGAGACCCAGTACTTC,CASSRDRVRQETQYF
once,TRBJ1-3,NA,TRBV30,TGTGCCTGGAGTGTAACGACTACCTCTGGAAACACCATATATTTT,CAWSVTTTSGNTIYF
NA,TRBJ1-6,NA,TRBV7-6,TGTGCCAGCAGCTTATTTGGGGGCACAAATTCACCCCTCCACTTT,CASSLFGGTNSPLHF
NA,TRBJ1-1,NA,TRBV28,TGTGCCAGCAGTTCCATAACCGGGGTGAACACTGAAGCTTTCTTT,CASSSITGVNTEAFF
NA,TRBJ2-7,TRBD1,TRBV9,TGTGCCAGCAGCGTAGGGGGCCAGGGGGCGAGGGAGCAGTACTTC,CASSVGGQGAREQYF
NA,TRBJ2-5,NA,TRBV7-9,TGTGCCAGCAGGCCCCCCTACAGGGAAGGAGAGACCCAGTACTTC,CASRPPYREGETQYF
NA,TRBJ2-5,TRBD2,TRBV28,TGTGCCAGCAGTTATCTAGCGGCCCAAGAGACCCAGTACTTC,CASSYLAAQETQYF
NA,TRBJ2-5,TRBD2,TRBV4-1,TGCGCCAGCAGCCAAGATCGGACTAGCGGGGGGACACAAGCGTCAGAGACCCAGTACTTC,CASSQDRTSGGTQASETQYF
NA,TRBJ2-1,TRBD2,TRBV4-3,TGCGCCAGCAGCCAAGAACTAGCGGGAGTAAGTATCCATGAGCAGTTCTTC,CASSQELAGVSIHEQFF
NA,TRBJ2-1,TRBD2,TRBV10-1,TGCGCCAGCTCCGGGACTAGCGGGGCCCCGGGTTACAATGAGCAGTTCTTC,CASSGTSGAPGYNEQFF
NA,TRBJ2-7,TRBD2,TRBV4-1,TGCGCCAGCAGCCATATACTAGCGGGGGGCTCCTACGAGCAGTACTTC,CASSHILAGGSYEQYF
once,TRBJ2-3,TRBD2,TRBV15,TGTGCCACCAGCAGAGGGCTAGCGGGGGACACAGATACGCAGTATTTT,CATSRGLAGDTDTQYF
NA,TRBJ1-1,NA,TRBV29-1,TGCAGCGTTTCTGAGACAGCCATTGAAGCTTTCTTT,CSVSETAIEAFF
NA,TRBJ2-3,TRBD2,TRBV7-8,TGTGCCAGCAGCCCCCGACTAGCGGTAGTTACAGATACGCAGTATTTT,CASSPRLAVVTDTQYF
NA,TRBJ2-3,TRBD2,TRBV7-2,TGTGCCAGCAGCTCGATAGCGGGAGGAGGGCTCACAGATACGCAGTATTTT,CASSSIAGGGLTDTQYF
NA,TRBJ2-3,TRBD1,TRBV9,TGTGCCAGCAGCGTAGCGGCAGGGGGCTTGAAAGATACGCAGTATTTT,CASSVAAGGLKDTQYF
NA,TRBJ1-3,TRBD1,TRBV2,TGTGCCAGCACCACCGACAGGGCCTCTGGAAACACCATATATTTT,CASTTDRASGNTIYF
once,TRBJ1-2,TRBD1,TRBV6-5,TGTGCCAGCAGCGCGGGACAGACCTCCTATGGCTACACCTTC,CASSAGQTSYGYTF
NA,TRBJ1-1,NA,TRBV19,TGTGCCAGTAGGAGCGAAAACACTGAAGCTTTCTTT,CASRSENTEAFF
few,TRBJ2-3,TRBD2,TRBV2,TGTGCCAGCAGTGAATCTAGCGGGGGGGCATATACGCAGTATTTT,CASSESSGGAYTQYF
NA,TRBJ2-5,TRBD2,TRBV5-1,TGCGCCAGCAGCGGGGGACTAGCGAAGCGCCAAGAGACCCAGTACTTC,CASSGGLAKRQETQYF